This record covers a single TCR beta chain. No antigen is known for it. The sample belongs to a study of CXCR3-negative and CXCR3-positive naive CD8 T cells. Overall study results and limits: Naive CXCR3-positive and CXCR3-negative cells shared similar TRBV-TRBJ usage, unlike memory cells.

The germline gives CDR1 SEHNR, CDR2 FQNEAQ (reference sequence). The CDR3 covers 16 residues. 5' RACE with UMI labels generated the TRB cDNA libraries. TCRdb processed the 5' RACE reads again and assigns one entry to each CDR3 protein, with no DNA. The listing records tens of thousands of distinct CDR3 sequences. The receptor's source is a human donor in good health. Some clones in this sample may be carry-over from other donors' samples. This rearrangement joins TRBV7-9 to TRBJ2-1; the TCRdb D gene call, TRBD2, has no DNA to confirm it. The specimen was memory CD8+ T cells from blood. This CDR3 reads CASSRRLAGPYNEQFF.